These T cell receptor beta chains were read from a single sample in a study of blood T cell repertoires in COVID-19. Profiled with immunoSEQ multiplex PCR; TCRdb holds only in-frame clones, not every one. The table records 25,000 to 30,000 clones, 85% to 90% of them present only once. The sequenced sample was peripheral blood. Every receptor here comes from a man aged 65-85 years with acute or convalescent COVID-19. Both conserved end residues are part of each CDR3. The order of the fields is V gene, clone size, D gene, J gene, CDR3 protein, CDR3 DNA. A D gene is named only where the DNA matches it firmly. Expanded clones are given a class, and other clones once, few, many or no size at all.

>TRBV5-4|NA|TRBD2|TRBJ2-7
CASSLRTSGYEQYF
TGTGCCAGCAGCTTGAGGACTAGCGGTTACGAGCAGTACTTC
>TRBV28|NA|NA|TRBJ1-2
CASGEDYGYTF
TGTGCCAGCGGGGAGGACTATGGCTACACCTTC
>TRBV19|NA|NA|TRBJ1-4
CASSIYEKLFF
TGTGCCAGTAGTATCTACGAAAAACTGTTTTTT
>TRBV12-3/TRBV12-4|once|NA|TRBJ1-1
CASKKRGDTEAFF
TGTGCCAGCAAAAAACGGGGGGACACTGAAGCTTTCTTT
>TRBV4-3|few|TRBD2|TRBJ2-5
CASSQDVGLAGVGRETQYF
TGCGCCAGCAGCCAAGATGTGGGGCTAGCGGGAGTGGGTCGAGAGACCCAGTACTTC
>TRBV7-2|NA|NA|TRBJ1-1
CASSLRRGAEAFF
TGTGCCAGCAGCTTACGACGAGGAGCTGAAGCTTTCTTT
>TRBV6-5|NA|NA|TRBJ1-5
CASSKYGQPNQPQHF
TGTGCCAGCAGTAAATACGGACAGCCCAATCAGCCCCAGCATTTT
>TRBV6-5|NA|TRBD1|TRBJ1-3
CASSRDREENTIYF
TGTGCCAGCAGCCGGGACAGGGAAGAAAACACCATATATTTT
>TRBV7-2|NA|TRBD1|TRBJ1-2
CASSLVETGYGYTF
TGTGCCAGCAGCTTAGTTGAGACAGGGTATGGCTACACCTTC
>TRBV11-1|NA|NA|TRBJ2-3
CASSSAIEGVTQYF
TGTGCCAGCAGCTCGGCGATAGAAGGGGTTACGCAGTATTTT
>TRBV28|once|TRBD2|TRBJ2-2
CASSPWDSGINTGELFF
TGTGCCAGCAGTCCCTGGGATAGCGGGATAAACACCGGGGAGCTGTTTTTT
>TRBV7-9|NA|NA|TRBJ2-7
CASSSDLDRAYEQYF
TGTGCCAGCAGCTCGGACTTGGACAGAGCGTACGAGCAGTACTTC
>TRBV10-3|few|TRBD1|TRBJ2-7
CAISETGQGSYEQYF
TGTGCCATCAGTGAGACGGGACAGGGTTCCTACGAGCAGTACTTC
>TRBV5-1|NA|TRBD1|TRBJ2-3
CASSGQGSDTQYF
TGCGCCAGCAGTGGACAGGGGTCAGATACGCAGTATTTT
>TRBV18|NA|TRBD2|TRBJ2-7
CASSPGLAGAYEQYF
TGTGCCAGCTCACCCGGACTAGCGGGAGCCTACGAGCAGTACTTC
>TRBV18|NA|NA|TRBJ1-1
CASSPSTVMNTEAFF
TGTGCCAGCTCACCGTCGACAGTAATGAACACTGAAGCTTTCTTT
>TRBV9|NA|TRBD1|TRBJ1-6
CASSVATSTGHSPLHF
TGTGCCAGCAGCGTAGCTACTTCGACAGGGCATTCACCCCTCCACTTT
>TRBV7-2|NA|TRBD2|TRBJ2-3
CASSLFSGESTDTQYF
TGTGCCAGCAGCTTATTTAGCGGGGAAAGCACAGATACGCAGTATTTT
>TRBV19|NA|TRBD2|TRBJ2-5
CASDKREWEETQYF
TGTGCCAGTGATAAGCGGGAATGGGAAGAGACCCAGTACTTC
>TRBV7-6|NA|NA|TRBJ1-4
CASSRTVANEKLFF
TGTGCCAGCAGCCGGACAGTGGCTAATGAAAAACTGTTTTTT
>TRBV24-1|NA|TRBD2|TRBJ2-3
CATSDRTSGSTDTQYF
TGTGCCACCAGTGATAGAACTAGCGGGAGCACAGATACGCAGTATTTT
>TRBV21-1|NA|NA|TRBJ1-3
CASSTRNTGAGNTIYF
TGTGCCAGCAGCACTCGGAATACAGGGGCTGGAAACACCATATATTTT
>TRBV5-1|once|NA|TRBJ2-2
CASSLGLAENLFF
TGCGCCAGCAGCCTGGGTTTGGCAGAAAATCTGTTTTTT
>TRBV16|few|TRBD1|TRBJ1-6
CASSADRPLSHNSPLHF
TGTGCCAGCAGCGCGGACAGGCCCCTTTCTCATAATTCACCCCTCCACTTT
>TRBV18|NA|TRBD1|TRBJ1-1
CASSPPAPTGDESEAFF
TGTGCCAGCTCACCACCGGCACCGACAGGGGACGAGTCTGAAGCTTTCTTT
>TRBV21-1|medium-sized|NA|TRBJ2-2
CASRSNTGRGNTGELFF
TGTGCCAGCAGATCAAATACAGGGAGGGGTAACACCGGGGAGCTGTTTTTT
>TRBV5-1|NA|TRBD2|TRBJ2-5
CASSPLSGEETQYF
TGCGCCAGCAGCCCTCTCAGCGGGGAAGAGACCCAGTACTTC
>TRBV28|NA|TRBD2|TRBJ2-7
CASSLTGGVYEQYF
TGTGCCAGCAGTTTAACGGGAGGAGTTTACGAGCAGTACTTC
>TRBV19|NA|TRBD2|TRBJ2-7
CASSRREGDEQYF
TGTGCCAGTAGTAGGCGGGAGGGCGACGAGCAGTACTTC
>TRBV29-1|NA|NA|TRBJ1-3
CSVRGTPAGNTIYF
TGCAGCGTCCGCGGGACTCCCGCTGGAAACACCATATATTTT
>TRBV19|NA|NA|TRBJ1-5
CASSIRSGDGNQPQHF
TGTGCCAGTAGTATTCGGTCAGGGGATGGCAATCAGCCCCAGCATTTT
>TRBV7-3|NA|NA|TRBJ1-1
CASSFTRENTEAFF
TGTGCCAGCAGCTTTACACGGGAGAACACTGAAGCTTTCTTT
>TRBV19|NA|TRBD2|TRBJ2-5
CASSDRAGGGIAIQETQYF
TGTGCCAGTAGTGATCGAGCGGGCGGGGGTATAGCCATCCAAGAGACCCAGTACTTC
>TRBV5-1|NA|TRBD2|TRBJ2-1
CASSFELAGDEQFF
TGCGCCAGCAGCTTTGAACTAGCGGGAGATGAGCAGTTCTTC
>TRBV25-1|NA|NA|TRBJ2-7
CASARDTHREQYF
TGTGCCAGCGCCCGGGACACGCATCGGGAGCAGTACTTC
>TRBV9|medium-sized|NA|TRBJ2-5
CAPSGGGGPQETQYF
TGTGCCCCCAGCGGAGGGGGGGGGCCCCAAGAGACCCAGTACTTC
>TRBV7-9|NA|NA|TRBJ1-4
CASSLGGANEKLFF
TGTGCCAGCAGCTTAGGGGGGGCTAATGAAAAACTGTTTTTT
>TRBV6-1|NA|TRBD2|TRBJ2-5
CASSDQTSGRAGETQYF
TGTGCCAGCAGTGACCAGACTAGCGGGAGGGCCGGGGAGACCCAGTACTTC
>TRBV7-2|NA|TRBD2|TRBJ2-3
CASSPLTSGTDTQYF
TGTGCCAGCAGCCCACTAACTAGCGGCACAGATACGCAGTATTTT